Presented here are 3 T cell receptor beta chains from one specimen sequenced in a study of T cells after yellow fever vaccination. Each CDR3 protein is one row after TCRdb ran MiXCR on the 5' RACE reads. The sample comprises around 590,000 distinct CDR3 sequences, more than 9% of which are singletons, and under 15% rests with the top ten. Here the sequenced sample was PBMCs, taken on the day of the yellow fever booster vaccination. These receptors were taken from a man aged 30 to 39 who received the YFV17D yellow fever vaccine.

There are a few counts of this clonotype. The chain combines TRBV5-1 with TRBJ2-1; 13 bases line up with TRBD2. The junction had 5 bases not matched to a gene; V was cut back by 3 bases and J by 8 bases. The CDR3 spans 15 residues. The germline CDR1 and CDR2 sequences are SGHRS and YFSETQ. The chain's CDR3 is CASSSRTSGRDEQFF. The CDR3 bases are TGCGCCAGCAGCTCTCGGACTAGCGGGAGAGATGAGCAGTTCTTC.

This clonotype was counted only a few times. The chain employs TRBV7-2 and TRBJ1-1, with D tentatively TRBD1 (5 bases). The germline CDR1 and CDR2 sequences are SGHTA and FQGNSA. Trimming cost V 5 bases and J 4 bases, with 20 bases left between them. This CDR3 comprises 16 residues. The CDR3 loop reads CASSPPPGGRSTEAFF. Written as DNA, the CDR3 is TGTGCCAGCAGCCCCCCCCCGGGGGGGAGGAGCACTGAAGCTTTCTTT.

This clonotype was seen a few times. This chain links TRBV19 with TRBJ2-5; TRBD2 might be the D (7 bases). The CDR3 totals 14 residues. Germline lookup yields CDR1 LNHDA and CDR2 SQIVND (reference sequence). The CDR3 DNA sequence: TGTGCTACTAGTCGGGGGGCCGGGGTAGAGACCCAGTACTTC. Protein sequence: CATSRGAGVETQYF.